The source of this TCR beta chain is a study of cytomegalovirus exposure and HLA in healthy donors. Overall study: Prior work identified 117 million unique TCR beta sequences in some 180 million T cells.

Primers for the PCR totalled 60 Vbeta and 13 Jbeta. Assay: immunoSEQ multiplex PCR; the TCRdb copy retains only in-frame clones and omits some. The sample includes over 100,000 clones, nearly 80% of them seen just once. The CDR3 loop spans 17 amino acids. Trimming pared 5 bases from V and 0 bases from J, leaving 19 bases between. Germline lookup yields CDR1 SGHDN and CDR2 FVKESK. Points on this clone: Its target is not known.

Study-level results: Altogether, some 160 TCR beta chains were recorded as cytomegalovirus-associated.

This receptor was taken from a woman in her twenties or thirties in good health and CMV-seropositive. The chain recombines TRBV14 with TRBJ1-1; no reliable D call. The material sequenced was PBMCs. CDR3 nucleotide sequence: TGTGCCAGCAGCGACGAATGGATGGGCCTTTTGAACACTGAAGCTTTCTTT. This gives the protein CASSDEWMGLLNTEAFF.